A single sample is the source of the 30 T cell receptor beta chains below, sequenced in a study of beta chain features in type 1 diabetes. Every isolated RNA sample was fully reverse transcribed, so sequencing captured expressed TCRB transcripts. The repertoire was sequenced with immunoSEQ multiplex PCR; TCRdb's copy has only in-frame clones and lacks some. The data contain over 500,000 clones, 15% to 18% of them singletons. The material sequenced was naive CD4+ T cells from blood. The receptors here all came from a young man in good health.

This chain joins TRBV28 and TRBJ2-3, with D possibly called TRBD1 or TRBD2 (5 bases each). In germline, CDR1 is MDHEN, CDR2 SYDVKM. The ends were cut back, 1 base at V and 11 bases at J, with 19 bases in the middle. The CDR3 contains 15 residues. The DNA of the CDR3 is TGTGCCAGCAGTTTATCGGCCGGGGCCCCCCGAGTGCAGTATTTT. Its translation: CASSLSAGAPRVQYF.

A remark on this clone: The germline gene is not matched at one end of the junction; a read error may be the cause. The genes are TRBV10-3 and TRBJ2-7, with 7 bases lining up with TRBD1. There are 15 residues in the CDR3. Germline V gene sequence: CDR1 ENHRY, CDR2 SYGVKD. CDR3 region: CGVPLDGDSTYEQYF. As DNA, the CDR3 is TGCGGAGTCCCGCTTGATGGGGACAGCACCTACGAGCAGTACTTC.

The chain uses TRBV11-2 and TRBJ1-2, with D tentatively TRBD1 (5 bases). V was clipped by 1 base and J by 4 bases, with 7 bases between them. The CDR3 is 13 residues long. Germline V gene lookup returns CDR1 SGHAT and CDR2 FQNNGV. This CDR3 is CASSLGGGYGYTF. CDR3 coding DNA: TGTGCCAGCAGCTTAGGGGGCGGCTATGGCTACACCTTC.

This clone has just one count. The chain has TRBV5-1 and TRBJ2-1, with 7 bases lining up with TRBD2. Germline CDR1 reads SGHRS; CDR2 reads YFSETQ. CDR3 length equals 15 residues. The J segment lost 8 bases and the V segment lost 3 bases, leaving 11 bases of the junction unmatched. The CDR3 DNA is TGCGCCAGCAGCTCTGGGCTGACTAGCCCGGATGAGCAGTTCTTC. This encodes CASSSGLTSPDEQFF.

The chain uses TRBV7-9 and TRBJ2-7; D ambiguous. The CDR3 runs to 15 residues. In germline, CDR1 is SEHNR, CDR2 FQNEAQ (reference sequence). Trimming took 2 bases from V and 4 from J, leaving 15 bases between them. Here the CDR3 DNA reads TGTGCCAGCAGCTTAACCCGGGCGCAATGGTACGAGCAGTACTTC. Translating it yields CASSLTRAQWYEQYF.

A few counts support this clone. The chain couples TRBV7-2 to TRBJ2-6; the D is unclear. Germline V lookup: CDR1 SGHTA, CDR2 FQGNSA. Trimming pared 0 bases from V and 1 base from J, leaving 13 bases between. The CDR3 is 18 residues long. The CDR3 loop reads CASSLAGRTTSGANVLTF. The CDR3 DNA reads as TGTGCCAGCAGCTTAGCGGGTAGGACGACATCTGGGGCCAACGTCCTGACTTTC.

The rearrangement joins TRBV25-1 to TRBJ2-7; D gene uncertain. Between the trimmed V and J ends, which lost 0 bases and 3 bases, there was a span of 6 bases. The CDR3 is made up of 13 amino acids. Germline CDR1 and CDR2: MGHDK and SYGVNS. CDR3 in DNA: TGTGCCAGCAGTGAATACGGGCTCTACGAGCAGTACTTC. This gives the protein CASSEYGLYEQYF.

This sequence joins TRBV4-1 and TRBJ1-2; D possibly corresponds to TRBD1 (6 bases). Germline values: CDR1 MGHRA, CDR2 YSYEKL. Trimming stripped 4 bases from V and 1 base from J, with 19 bases between. This CDR3 is built from 17 residues. CDR3 residues: CASSLSTGTRVNYGYTF. CDR3 bases: TGCGCCAGCAGCCTTTCGACAGGCACAAGGGTTAACTATGGCTACACCTTC.

The J gene is TRBJ2-1, the V gene TRBV18; D ambiguous. Deletions cut 4 bases from V and 3 bases from J, with 13 bases between. This CDR3 has 15 amino acids. CDR1 and CDR2 from the germline V gene are KGHSH and LQKENI. The CDR3 nucleotides read TGTGCCAGCTCACGGCCCTCGCCTTTCTACAATGAGCAGTTCTTC. This codes for CASSRPSPFYNEQFF.

The J gene is TRBJ1-1, the V gene TRBV5-1; weak D call: TRBD1 (5 bases). Germline V gives CDR1 SGHRS, CDR2 YFSETQ. The ends were cut back, 7 bases at V and 4 bases at J, with 17 bases in the middle. The CDR3 has 14 amino acids. The CDR3 nucleotides are TGCGCCAGCTCGTTCCAGGGTGAGAGCACTGAAGCTTTCTTT. Translating it yields CASSFQGESTEAFF.

This clone was counted between two and nine times. The chain employs TRBV25-1 and TRBJ1-6; the D gene is possibly TRBD1 (5 bases). Germline CDR1 reads MGHDK; CDR2 reads SYGVNS. Trimming left V 6 bases short and J 10 bases short, with 25 bases between. CDR3 length: 17 amino acids. The CDR3 DNA reads TGTGCCAGCAGCCACCAGGGTAAGGGGCCTGGAGGATCACCCCTCCACTTT. This gives the protein CASSHQGKGPGGSPLHF.

This CDR3 is CASSLGASLSTDTQYF. Written as DNA, the CDR3 is TGTGCCAGCAGCTTGGGCGCTAGCCTAAGCACAGATACGCAGTATTTT. V usage is TRBV5-4 and J usage is TRBJ2-3; D is perhaps TRBD2 (5 bases). The CDR3 is 16 amino acids. In germline, CDR1 is SGHNT, CDR2 YYREEE (reference sequence). V was clipped by 0 bases and J by 0 bases, with 11 bases between them.

This clone was seen only a few times. V usage is TRBV27 and J usage is TRBJ2-1; D gene ambiguous. CDR1 is MNHEY and CDR2 is SMNVEV in the germline V gene (reference sequence). V was trimmed by 4 bases and J by 4 bases, leaving 17 bases between them. The CDR3 covers 16 residues. Here the CDR3 reads CASSSPVSSRYNEQFF. In nucleotides, the CDR3 is TGTGCCAGCAGTTCCCCCGTTAGTAGCCGGTACAATGAGCAGTTCTTC.

The rearrangement links TRBV7-2 to TRBJ2-3; D remains ambiguous. The V end was cut by 5 bases, the J end by 0 bases, with 12 bases between. The germline V gene encodes CDR1 SGHTA and CDR2 FQGNSA. The CDR3 extends over 15 amino acids. The CDR3 here is CASSPSVRSTDTQYF. The CDR3 DNA follows: TGTGCCAGCAGCCCCTCGGTGCGGAGCACAGATACGCAGTATTTT.

V is TRBV20-1 and J is TRBJ2-3; D is possibly TRBD1 (5 bases). Germline V gene data show CDR1 as DFQATT and CDR2 as SNEGSKA (reference sequence). CDR3 size: 11 residues. V was pared by 5 bases and J by 8 bases, with 11 bases between. CDR3 bases: TGCAGTGCTGGAGCAGGGTCTACGCAGTATTTT. It encodes CSAGAGSTQYF.

V is TRBV9 and J is TRBJ2-1; D may be TRBD1 or TRBD2 (5 bases each). Between the trimmed V and J ends, which lost 2 bases and 2 bases, there was a span of 11 bases. This CDR3 has 15 amino acids. Germline V CDR1 and CDR2: SGDLS, YYNGEE. CDR3 amino acids: CASSVTSGPYNEQFF. DNA of the CDR3: TGTGCCAGCAGCGTGACCTCGGGGCCCTACAATGAGCAGTTCTTC.

The chain recombines TRBV18 with TRBJ2-1; 14 nucleotides line up with TRBD2. CDR3 length: 15 residues. J gave up 6 bases and V 6 bases, and 4 bases lay outside the gene matches. CDR1 and CDR2 (germline): KGHSH, LQKENI. CDR3 residues: CASSPGTSGSNEQFF. The CDR3 DNA reads as TGTGCCAGCTCGCCCGGGACTAGCGGGAGCAATGAGCAGTTCTTC.

This clone came up a few times. The chain links TRBV19 to TRBJ1-2, with TRBD1 as a possible D gene (5 bases). The CDR3 length is 14 residues. The V gene lost 7 bases and the J gene lost 4 bases, with 16 bases spanning the gap. Germline assignment: CDR1 LNHDA and CDR2 SQIVND (reference sequence). CDR3 DNA: TGTGCCAGTACTGAAGACTGGGGCAGCTATGGCTACACCTTC. Its translation is CASTEDWGSYGYTF.

This chain uses TRBV18 with TRBJ2-7; 12 bases align to TRBD2. The CDR3 loop spans 17 amino acids. V was pared by 3 bases and J by 8 bases, with 14 bases of the junction left unmatched. Germline V CDR1 and CDR2: KGHSH, LQKENI. CDR3 DNA: TGTGCCAGCTCACCGTCCCCAGGGGCTAGCGGGAGGGCCCAGCAGTACTTC. This sequence encodes CASSPSPGASGRAQQYF.

As concerns this clone: This same CDR3 is encoded by further DNA sequences in the sample. J is TRBJ2-7 and V is TRBV28, with 8 bases matching TRBD1. Trimming took 1 base from V and 4 from J; bases not matched to a gene: 6. Germline CDR1 reads MDHEN; CDR2 reads SYDVKM. The CDR3 length is 15 residues. CDR3 loop: CASSLSPGGRYEQYF. The CDR3 nucleotides read TGTGCCAGCAGTTTATCCCCAGGGGGCCGGTACGAGCAGTACTTC.

In its sample, this clone was seen a few times. The chain links TRBV6-1 to TRBJ2-4; possible D gene TRBD2, 6 bases. CDR1 is MNHNS, CDR2 SASEGT, per germline. The CDR3 has 18 amino acids. V gave up 4 bases and J gave up 0 bases, with 19 bases separating them. The CDR3 loop reads CASSGRDLLQAAKNIQYF. The CDR3 DNA reads TGTGCCAGCAGTGGGAGGGACCTTTTACAGGCAGCCAAAAACATTCAGTACTTC.

The gene calls are TRBV5-1 and TRBJ2-1; 10 nucleotides align to TRBD1. The germline V gene encodes CDR1 SGHRS and CDR2 YFSETQ. CDR3 length: 14 amino acids. With 7 bases clipped from V and 8 bases from J, the junction kept 9 bases outside the gene matches. Here the CDR3 DNA reads TGCGCCAGCTCCCGGGACAGGGGAAGGGATGAGCAGTTCTTC. Amino acids: CASSRDRGRDEQFF.

This clone was found a few times. This chain connects TRBV19 to TRBJ2-5; a weak D match, TRBD2 (6 bases). Looked up from germline, CDR1 is LNHDA and CDR2 is SQIVND (reference sequence). The CDR3 consists of 15 residues. The V and J ends lost 7 bases and 4 bases respectively, with 19 bases between them. The DNA for the CDR3 is TGTGCCAGTACTCCGAGCAAGGGAGGCGGAGAGACCCAGTACTTC. Protein: CASTPSKGGGETQYF.

Concerning this clone itself: The sample contains more than one DNA sequence encoding this CDR3. This chain links TRBV6-6 with TRBJ1-2; D not resolved. CDR1 MNHNY and CDR2 SVGAGI come from the germline V gene (reference sequence). With 0 bases removed from V and 6 bases from J, the gap between germline ends came to 5 bases. This CDR3 contains 12 residues. CDR3 sequence reads: CASSYSGNGYTF. CDR3 DNA: TGTGCCAGCAGTTACTCAGGGAATGGCTACACCTTC.

This clone has only a few counts. The rearrangement joins TRBV14 to TRBJ2-2; D is ambiguous. CDR1 and CDR2 from the germline V gene are SGHDN and FVKESK. Deletions cut 0 bases from V and 6 bases from J, with 14 bases between. The CDR3 loop spans 16 amino acids. Here the CDR3 DNA reads TGTGCCAGCAGCCAAGATCTGACCTACCGGGCCGGGGAGCTGTTTTTT. Protein sequence: CASSQDLTYRAGELFF.

This clone came up a few times. The chain uses TRBV18 and TRBJ2-1; the match to TRBD1 covers 7 bases. Germline CDR1 reads KGHSH; CDR2 reads LQKENI. Trimming took 0 bases from V and 4 from J; bases not matched to a gene: 6. The CDR3 covers 16 residues. For the CDR3, the DNA is TGTGCCAGCTCACCACCGTCCTACAGGGGTTACAATGAGCAGTTCTTC. Translated, it gives CASSPPSYRGYNEQFF.

The chain employs TRBV5-1 and TRBJ2-2; TRBD2 agrees at 8 bases. The CDR3 is 16 amino acids. Germline assignment: CDR1 SGHRS and CDR2 YFSETQ. Unmatched junction bases numbered 14, after V lost 1 base and J lost 12 bases. The CDR3 protein is CASSLSLAGRRMKLFF. The CDR3 region has the DNA TGCGCCAGCAGCTTGAGTCTAGCGGGTAGGCGCATGAAGCTGTTTTTT. The full variable domain, rest sourced from reference TRBV5-1 and TRBJ2-2, is KAGVTQTPRYLIKTRGQQVTLSCSPISGHRSVSWYQQTPGQGLQFLFEYFSETQRNKGNFPGRFSGRQFSNSRSEMNVSTLELGDSALYLCASSLSLAGRRMKLFFGEGSRLTVL.

The chain carries TRBV9 and TRBJ2-4, with D tentatively TRBD1 (6 bases). CDR3 length: 17 residues. Deletions cut 0 bases from V and 0 bases from J, with 13 bases between. Germline V gives CDR1 SGDLS, CDR2 YYNGEE. DNA of the CDR3: TGTGCCAGCAGCGTAGAAGGGACACATCTAGCCAAAAACATTCAGTACTTC. It codes for CASSVEGTHLAKNIQYF.

This chain links TRBV21-1 with TRBJ2-5; TRBD1 is the table's D call, not checked against the DNA. TRBV21-1 is a known pseudogene. The CDR3 runs to 17 residues. DNA of the CDR3: TGTGCCAGCAGCAAACTTAGGACAAGGGGAATTGGAGAGACCCAGTACTTC. Its translation: CASSKLRTRGIGETQYF.

In the case of this clone: In the same sample, other DNA sequences code for this CDR3. The genes are TRBV7-2 and TRBJ2-7, with D perhaps TRBD2 (6 bases). CDR1 is SGHTA, CDR2 FQGNSA, per germline. The V end was cut by 5 bases, the J end by 2 bases, with 10 bases between. The CDR3 spans 13 residues. CDR3 region: CASSQSGPYEQYF. The CDR3 DNA reads as TGTGCCAGCAGCCAGAGCGGGCCCTACGAGCAGTACTTC.